Below are 21 T cell receptor beta chains sequenced from a single sample in a study of blood T cell repertoires in COVID-19. This table comes from immunoSEQ multiplex PCR, and its TCRdb copy is limited to in-frame clones, with some not included. The sample holds about 11,000 clones, almost 90% seen once. Sequencing used peripheral blood. The receptors stem from a human donor in a cohort sampled during active COVID-19.

This chain joins TRBV4-1 and TRBJ1-1; 7 bases line up with TRBD1. The V segment lost 1 base and the J segment 4 bases; nucleotides outside the gene matches: 9. CDR3 size: 16 residues. Germline CDR1 and CDR2: MGHRA and YSYEKL. In DNA form, the CDR3 reads TGCGCCAGCAGCCAAGCCCCGGGACAGCTGAGCACTGAAGCTTTCTTT. Amino acids: CASSQAPGQLSTEAFF.

This chain connects TRBV19 to TRBJ2-7; tentatively, D is TRBD1 (5 bases). The V end was cut by 3 bases, the J end by 0 bases, with 9 bases between. The CDR3 contains 14 residues. Germline V gene lookup returns CDR1 LNHDA and CDR2 SQIVND (reference sequence). The CDR3 bases are TGTGCCAGTAGTATCTGGGGCAGCTCCTACGAGCAGTACTTC. This codes for CASSIWGSSYEQYF.

The V and J genes are TRBV6-1 and TRBJ2-7, with 8 bases matching TRBD1. Germline V lookup: CDR1 MNHNS, CDR2 SASEGT. The CDR3 contains 18 residues. J gave up 2 bases and V 4 bases, and 16 bases lay outside the gene matches. The CDR3 protein is CASSAPRGGRGHTYEQYF. The CDR3 DNA is TGTGCCAGCAGTGCACCCCGGGGAGGCAGGGGGCATACCTACGAGCAGTACTTC.

The V gene is TRBV6-1, the J gene TRBJ1-2, with a tentative D call TRBD1 (5 bases). V lost 1 base and J 6 bases, leaving 9 bases between the germline ends. CDR1 and CDR2 (germline): MNHNS, SASEGT. The CDR3 runs 13 residues. CDR3 sequence: CASSEGGAHGYTF. Written as DNA, the CDR3 is TGTGCCAGCAGTGAAGGCGGGGCTCATGGCTACACCTTC.

This clone turned up a few times. The rearrangement links TRBV11-3 to TRBJ2-7; possibly TRBD1 for D (6 bases). Deletions cut 9 bases from V and 2 bases from J, with 17 bases between. The CDR3 totals 14 residues. Germline lookup yields CDR1 SGHNT and CDR2 YENEEA. CDR3 DNA sequence: TGTGCCAGTCAATCGGACAGTGCCGCCTACGAGCAGTACTTC. This sequence encodes CASQSDSAAYEQYF.

This clone appeared once. V gene TRBV10-1 combines with J gene TRBJ2-3; perhaps TRBD2 as D (6 bases). V lost 2 bases and J 2 bases, leaving 11 bases between the germline ends. There are 15 residues in the CDR3. The germline V gene encodes CDR1 WNHNN and CDR2 SYGVQD (reference sequence). In nucleotides, the CDR3 is TGCGCCAGCAGTGAGGCGGGCGGGGCCACAGATACGCAGTATTTT. Translating it yields CASSEAGGATDTQYF.

The gene calls are TRBV10-1 and TRBJ2-2; TRBD2 matches at 9 bases. The germline gives CDR1 WNHNN, CDR2 SYGVQD (reference sequence). V trimming: 5 bases; J trimming: 2 bases; junction bases outside the gene matches: 6. The CDR3 contains 16 residues. CDR3 DNA sequence: TGCGCCAGCAGTCCAAGTAGCGGGGGAAACACCGGGGAGCTGTTTTTT. This gives the protein CASSPSSGGNTGELFF.

V usage is TRBV27 and J usage is TRBJ1-2, with 9 nucleotides matching TRBD1. The CDR3 has 15 residues. CDR1 and CDR2 from the germline V gene are MNHEY and SMNVEV (reference sequence). The ends lost 10 bases at V and 8 bases at J; junction bases unmatched: 17. This chain's CDR3 is CATALSTQGAGGYTF. The CDR3 nucleotides are TGTGCCACCGCACTTTCTACACAGGGGGCTGGAGGCTACACCTTC.

This clone was seen more than once but under ten times. The rearrangement joins TRBV2 to TRBJ1-1; 9 nucleotides line up with TRBD1. Per germline, CDR1 SNHLY and CDR2 FYNNEI. V lost 6 bases to trimming and J lost 4 bases; unmatched junction nucleotides: 0. The CDR3 has 12 amino acids. This CDR3 is CASRQGATEAFF. Written as DNA, the CDR3 is TGTGCCAGCAGACAGGGGGCCACTGAAGCTTTCTTT.

CDR3 sequence reads: CSVVRAAGGYEQYF. The CDR3 nucleotides read TGCAGCGTTGTACGAGCGGCGGGGGGATACGAGCAGTACTTC. The V gene is TRBV29-1, the J gene TRBJ2-7; 8 bases fit TRBD2. Germline V gene sequence: CDR1 SQVTM, CDR2 ANQGSEA. This CDR3 spans 14 amino acids. V dropped 4 bases and J dropped 4; count of bases not matched to a gene: 9.

V is TRBV24-1 and J is TRBJ1-5; D gene uncertain. The CDR3 length is 13 residues. Germline V CDR1 and CDR2: KGHDR, SFDVKD. V was pared by 3 bases and J by 6 bases, with 8 bases between. CDR3 bases: TGTGCCACCAGTGATAGGGCGGGTCAGCCCCAGCATTTT. Its translation is CATSDRAGQPQHF.

Comments on this clone: A read error may account for a junction end that differs from germline. The chain links TRBV7-7 to TRBJ2-3; 10 positions match TRBD2. Germline assignment: CDR1 SSHAT and CDR2 FNYEAQ (reference sequence). This CDR3 contains 15 residues. The CDR3 spells CASSFSGGSTDTQYF. The DNA of the CDR3 is TGTGCTAGCAGCTTTAGCGGGGGGAGCACAGATACGCAGTATTTT.

The chain links TRBV28 to TRBJ1-1; D possibly corresponds to TRBD1 (6 bases). This CDR3 region has 16 residues. CDR1 is MDHEN and CDR2 is SYDVKM in the germline V gene. With 6 bases removed from V and 2 bases from J, the gap between germline ends came to 19 bases. CDR3 in DNA: TGTGCCAGCAGCCAAGCCTCCGGGGGGCTAAACACTGAAGCTTTCTTT. It translates to CASSQASGGLNTEAFF.

The rearrangement uses TRBV4-1 and TRBJ1-6; D might be TRBD1 (6 bases). V dropped 1 base and J dropped 9 bases, with 13 bases sitting between them. CDR1 MGHRA and CDR2 YSYEKL come from the germline V gene. The CDR3 consists of 15 residues. CDR3 region: CASSQVAQGLSPLHF. CDR3 sequence (DNA): TGCGCCAGCAGCCAAGTTGCACAGGGTCTTTCACCCCTCCACTTT.

V usage is TRBV7-6 and J usage is TRBJ2-1; the match to TRBD2 covers 9 bases. The CDR3 totals 13 residues. Germline V gene lookup returns CDR1 SGHVS and CDR2 FNYEAQ. The trim removed 1 base at V and 14 bases at J, leaving 6 bases unmatched. The CDR3 sequence is CASSLDSGGTEFF. As DNA, the CDR3 is TGTGCCAGCAGCTTAGACAGCGGGGGGACCGAGTTCTTC.

V gene TRBV7-8 combines with J gene TRBJ2-1, with TRBD1 matching over 12 bases. Germline lookup yields CDR1 SGHVS and CDR2 FQNEAQ. V gave up 5 bases and J gave up 0 bases; unmatched junction bases: 5. The CDR3 loop spans 17 amino acids. The CDR3 reads CASSEGQGAFSYNEQFF. The CDR3 DNA sequence: TGTGCCAGCAGCGAGGGACAGGGGGCCTTCTCCTACAATGAGCAGTTCTTC.

The chain is built from TRBV18 and TRBJ1-2; TRBD1 agrees at 7 bases. Germline CDR1 reads KGHSH; CDR2 reads LQKENI. Losses at the gene ends were 4 bases for V and 4 bases for J; bases not matched to a gene: 3. The length of the CDR3 is 13 residues. Written as DNA, the CDR3 is TGTGCCAGCTCACGGGACAGAGGCTATGGCTACACCTTC. Translating it yields CASSRDRGYGYTF. The complete variable domain, with remaining parts taken from reference TRBV18 and TRBJ1-2, reads NAGVMQNPRHLVRRRGQEARLRCSPMKGHSHVYWYRQLPEEGLKFMVYLQKENIIDESGMPKERFSAEFPKEGPSILRIQQVVRGDSAAYFCASSRDRGYGYTFGSGTRLTVV.

V is TRBV27 and J is TRBJ2-3; 11 bases align to TRBD2. CDR3 length: 14 residues. Germline V lookup: CDR1 MNHEY, CDR2 SMNVEV (reference sequence). The V and J ends lost 6 bases and 6 bases, in that order; junction bases with no gene match: 5. The CDR3 loop is CASRILAGEDTQYF. The CDR3 DNA reads TGTGCCAGCAGGATACTAGCGGGGGAGGATACGCAGTATTTT.

This CDR3 reads CASSTGTNQYEQYF. In DNA form, the CDR3 reads TGCGCCAGCAGCACGGGGACAAACCAGTACGAGCAGTACTTC. This chain links TRBV10-1 with TRBJ2-7; weak D call: TRBD1 (6 bases). Germline V gene sequence: CDR1 WNHNN, CDR2 SYGVQD (reference sequence). CDR3 length equals 14 residues. V shed 6 bases and J shed 4 bases, with 16 bases lying between them.

This clone was seen a handful of times. The rearrangement uses TRBV7-9 and TRBJ1-2; TRBD1 matches at 7 bases. Germline loops: CDR1 SEHNR, CDR2 FQNEAQ (reference sequence). This CDR3 contains 15 residues. With V trimmed by 5 bases and J by 3 bases, 9 bases remained unmatched. CDR3 sequence reads: CASSLTTGLDYGYTF. DNA for the CDR3: TGTGCCAGCAGCCTAACGACAGGGTTGGACTATGGCTACACCTTC.

The chain is built from TRBV9 and TRBJ1-1; no firm D call. The CDR3 has 14 amino acids. Per germline, CDR1 SGDLS and CDR2 YYNGEE. Trimming stripped 0 bases from V and 2 bases from J, with 8 bases between. CDR3 residues: CASSVALANTEAFF. The CDR3 DNA reads TGTGCCAGCAGCGTAGCTCTGGCTAACACTGAAGCTTTCTTT.